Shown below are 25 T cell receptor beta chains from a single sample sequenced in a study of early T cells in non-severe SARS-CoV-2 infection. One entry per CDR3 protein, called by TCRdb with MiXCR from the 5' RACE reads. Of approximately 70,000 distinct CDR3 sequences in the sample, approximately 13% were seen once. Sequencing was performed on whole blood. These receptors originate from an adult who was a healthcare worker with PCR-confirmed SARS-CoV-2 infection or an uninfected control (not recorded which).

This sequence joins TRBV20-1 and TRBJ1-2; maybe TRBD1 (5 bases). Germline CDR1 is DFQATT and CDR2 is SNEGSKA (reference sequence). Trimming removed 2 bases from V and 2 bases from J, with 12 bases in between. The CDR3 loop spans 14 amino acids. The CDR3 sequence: CSARHRGRNYGYTF. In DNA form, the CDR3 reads TGCAGTGCTAGACATCGGGGCAGAAACTATGGCTACACCTTC.

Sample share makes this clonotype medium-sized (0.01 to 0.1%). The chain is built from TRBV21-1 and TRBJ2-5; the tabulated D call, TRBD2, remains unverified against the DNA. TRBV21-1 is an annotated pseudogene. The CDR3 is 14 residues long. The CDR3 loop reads CASSLSELEETQYF. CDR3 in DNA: TGTGCCAGCAGCCTCTCGGAACTAGAAGAGACCCAGTACTTC.

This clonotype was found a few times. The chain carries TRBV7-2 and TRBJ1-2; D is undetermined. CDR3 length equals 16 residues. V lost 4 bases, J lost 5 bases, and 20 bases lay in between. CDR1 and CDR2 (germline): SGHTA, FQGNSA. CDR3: CASSSPSGVWWYGYTF. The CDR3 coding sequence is TGTGCCAGCAGCTCCCCCAGCGGGGTGTGGTGGTATGGCTACACCTTC.

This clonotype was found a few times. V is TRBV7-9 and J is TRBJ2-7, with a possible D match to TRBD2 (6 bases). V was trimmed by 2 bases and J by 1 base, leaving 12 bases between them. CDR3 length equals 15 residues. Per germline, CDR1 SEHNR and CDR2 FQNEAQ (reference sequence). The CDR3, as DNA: TGTGCCAGCAGCTTACCGCGGGGTCGGTCCTACGAGCAGTACTTC. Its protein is CASSLPRGRSYEQYF.

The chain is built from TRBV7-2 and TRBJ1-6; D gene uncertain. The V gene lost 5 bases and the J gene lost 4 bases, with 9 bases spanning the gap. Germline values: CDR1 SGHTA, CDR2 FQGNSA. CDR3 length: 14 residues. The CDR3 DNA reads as TGTGCCAGCAGCCCTATAGGGTATAATTCACCCCTCCACTTT. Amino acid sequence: CASSPIGYNSPLHF.

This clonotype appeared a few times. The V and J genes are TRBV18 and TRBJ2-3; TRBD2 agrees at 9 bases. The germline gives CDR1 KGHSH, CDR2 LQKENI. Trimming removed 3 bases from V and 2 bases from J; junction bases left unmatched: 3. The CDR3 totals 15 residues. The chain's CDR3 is CASSPLAGTTDTQYF. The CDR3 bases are TGTGCCAGCTCACCGCTAGCGGGGACCACAGATACGCAGTATTTT.

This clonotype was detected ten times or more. The CDR3 loop is CATRGAGNTGELFF. The CDR3 DNA sequence: TGTGCCACCAGGGGGGCAGGGAACACCGGGGAGCTGTTTTTT. V and J are TRBV24-1 and TRBJ2-2, with D tentatively TRBD1 (6 bases). V was cut by 7 bases and J by 1 base, with 9 bases left in between. The CDR3 totals 14 residues. Germline assignment: CDR1 KGHDR and CDR2 SFDVKD.

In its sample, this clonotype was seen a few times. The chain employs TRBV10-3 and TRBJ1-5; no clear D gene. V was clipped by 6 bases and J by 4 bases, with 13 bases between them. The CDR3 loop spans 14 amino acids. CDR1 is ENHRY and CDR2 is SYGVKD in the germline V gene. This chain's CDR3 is CAIRADGRNQPQHF. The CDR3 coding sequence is TGTGCCATCAGGGCGGACGGAAGGAATCAGCCCCAGCATTTT.

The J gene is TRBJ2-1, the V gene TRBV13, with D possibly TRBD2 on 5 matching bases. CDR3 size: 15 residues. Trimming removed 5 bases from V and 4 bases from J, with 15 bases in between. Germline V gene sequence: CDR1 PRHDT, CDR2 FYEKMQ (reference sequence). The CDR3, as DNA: TGTGCCAGCAGCCCCCTCGAGGGTGTATACAATGAGCAGTTCTTC. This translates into CASSPLEGVYNEQFF.

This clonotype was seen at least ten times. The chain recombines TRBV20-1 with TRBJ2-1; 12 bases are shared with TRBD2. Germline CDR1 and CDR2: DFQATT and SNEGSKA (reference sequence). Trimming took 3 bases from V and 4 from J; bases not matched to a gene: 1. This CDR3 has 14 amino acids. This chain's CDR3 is CSASGTSGYNEQFF. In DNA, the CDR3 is TGCAGTGCTAGCGGGACTAGCGGGTACAATGAGCAGTTCTTC.

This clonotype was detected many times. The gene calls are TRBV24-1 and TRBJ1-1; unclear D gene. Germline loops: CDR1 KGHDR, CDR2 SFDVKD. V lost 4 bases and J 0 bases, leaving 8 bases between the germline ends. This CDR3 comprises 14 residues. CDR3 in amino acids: CATSEGNMNTEAFF. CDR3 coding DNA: TGTGCCACCAGTGAGGGCAACATGAACACTGAAGCTTTCTTT.

CDR3 DNA sequence: TGTGCCAGTAGTGTGGCGGGGCGAGATACGCAGTATTTT. It is translated as CASSVAGRDTQYF. This chain connects TRBV19 to TRBJ2-3; tentative D call: TRBD2 (6 bases). The length of the CDR3 is 13 residues. Per germline, CDR1 LNHDA and CDR2 SQIVND (reference sequence). V shed 5 bases and J shed 5 bases, with 11 bases lying between them.

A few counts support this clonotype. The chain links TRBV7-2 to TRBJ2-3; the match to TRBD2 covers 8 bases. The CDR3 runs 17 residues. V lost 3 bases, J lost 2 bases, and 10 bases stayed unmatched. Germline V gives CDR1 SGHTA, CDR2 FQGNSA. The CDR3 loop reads CASSFGILAGPTDTQYF. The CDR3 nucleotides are TGTGCCAGCAGCTTTGGAATTCTAGCGGGTCCCACAGATACGCAGTATTTT.

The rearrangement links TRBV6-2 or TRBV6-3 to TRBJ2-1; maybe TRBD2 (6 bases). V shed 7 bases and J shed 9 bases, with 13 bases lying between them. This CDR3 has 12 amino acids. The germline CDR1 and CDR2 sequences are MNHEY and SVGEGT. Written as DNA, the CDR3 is TGTGCCAGCACTCTAGACGGGGGTGAGCAGTTCTTC. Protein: CASTLDGGEQFF.

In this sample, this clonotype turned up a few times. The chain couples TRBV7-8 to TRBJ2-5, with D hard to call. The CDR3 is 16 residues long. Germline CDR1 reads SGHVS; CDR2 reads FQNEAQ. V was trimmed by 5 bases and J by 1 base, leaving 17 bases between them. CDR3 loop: CASSIHLTAIQETQYF. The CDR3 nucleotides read TGTGCCAGCAGCATCCACCTGACGGCCATCCAAGAGACCCAGTACTTC.

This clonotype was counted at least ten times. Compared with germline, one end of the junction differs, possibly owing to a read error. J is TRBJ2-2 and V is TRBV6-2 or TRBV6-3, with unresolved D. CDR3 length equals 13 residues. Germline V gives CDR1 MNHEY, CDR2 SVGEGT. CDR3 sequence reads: CASSYPVPGELFF. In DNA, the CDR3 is TGCGCCAGCAGTTACCCGGTCCCCGGGGAGCTGTTTTTT.

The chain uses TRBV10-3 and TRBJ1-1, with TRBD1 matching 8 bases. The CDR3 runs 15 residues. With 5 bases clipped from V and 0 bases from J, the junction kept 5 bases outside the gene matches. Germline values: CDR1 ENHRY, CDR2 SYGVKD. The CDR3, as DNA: TGTGCCATCAGTACCGGACAGGGTTTGAACACTGAAGCTTTCTTT. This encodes CAISTGQGLNTEAFF.

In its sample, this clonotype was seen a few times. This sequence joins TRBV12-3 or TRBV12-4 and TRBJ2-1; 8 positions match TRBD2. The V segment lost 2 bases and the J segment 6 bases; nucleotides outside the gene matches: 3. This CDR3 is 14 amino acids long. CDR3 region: CASSLTGGSNEQFF. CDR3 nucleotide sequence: TGTGCCAGCAGTTTAACGGGGGGGTCCAATGAGCAGTTCTTC.

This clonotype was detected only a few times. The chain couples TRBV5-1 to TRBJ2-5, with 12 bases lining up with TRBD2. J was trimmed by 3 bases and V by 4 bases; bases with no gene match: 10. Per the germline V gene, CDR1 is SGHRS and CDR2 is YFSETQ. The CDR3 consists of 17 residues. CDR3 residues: CASSDRLAGVREETQYF. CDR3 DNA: TGCGCCAGCAGCGACAGACTAGCGGGGGTGAGGGAAGAGACCCAGTACTTC.

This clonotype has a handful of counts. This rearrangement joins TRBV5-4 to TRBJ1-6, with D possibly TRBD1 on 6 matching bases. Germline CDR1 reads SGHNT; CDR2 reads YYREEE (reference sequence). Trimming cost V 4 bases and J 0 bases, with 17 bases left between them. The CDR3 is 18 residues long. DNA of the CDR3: TGTGCCAGCAGCAAGACAGGAGACACAAGCTCCTATAATTCACCCCTCCACTTT. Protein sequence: CASSKTGDTSSYNSPLHF.

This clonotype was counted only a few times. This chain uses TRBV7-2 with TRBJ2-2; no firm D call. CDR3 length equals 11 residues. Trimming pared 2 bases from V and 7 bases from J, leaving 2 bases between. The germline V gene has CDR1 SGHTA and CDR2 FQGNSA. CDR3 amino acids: CASSLLGELFF. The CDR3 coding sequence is TGTGCCAGCAGCTTACTCGGGGAGCTGTTTTTT.

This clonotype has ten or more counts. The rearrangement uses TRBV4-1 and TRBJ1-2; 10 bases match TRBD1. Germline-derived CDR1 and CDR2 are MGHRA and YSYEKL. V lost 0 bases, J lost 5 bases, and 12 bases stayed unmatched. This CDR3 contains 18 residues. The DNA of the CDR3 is TGCGCCAGCAGCCAAGATACAGACAGGGGGCTTCTTGTTTATGGCTACACCTTC. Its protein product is CASSQDTDRGLLVYGYTF.

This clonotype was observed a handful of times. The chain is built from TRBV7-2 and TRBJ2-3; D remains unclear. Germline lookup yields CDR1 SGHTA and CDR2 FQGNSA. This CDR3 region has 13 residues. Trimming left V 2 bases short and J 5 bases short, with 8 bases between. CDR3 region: CASSLTRGDTQYF. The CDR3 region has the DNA TGTGCCAGCAGCTTAACAAGAGGAGATACGCAGTATTTT.

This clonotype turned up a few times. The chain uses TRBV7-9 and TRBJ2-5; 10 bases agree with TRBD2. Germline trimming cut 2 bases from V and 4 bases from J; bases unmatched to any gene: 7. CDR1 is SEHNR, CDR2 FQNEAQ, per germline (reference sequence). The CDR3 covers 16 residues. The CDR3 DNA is TGTGCCAGCAGCTTACAGCTAGCGGGAGACGGAGAGACCCAGTACTTC. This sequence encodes CASSLQLAGDGETQYF.

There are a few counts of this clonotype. CDR3 residues: CSASSLRDTEAFF. The DNA of the CDR3 is TGCAGTGCTAGCAGTCTTCGGGACACTGAAGCTTTCTTT. The chain is built from TRBV20-1 and TRBJ1-1; D gene uncertain. The CDR3 is made up of 13 amino acids. V lost 3 bases and J 3 bases, leaving 11 bases between the germline ends. Germline loops: CDR1 DFQATT, CDR2 SNEGSKA (reference sequence).